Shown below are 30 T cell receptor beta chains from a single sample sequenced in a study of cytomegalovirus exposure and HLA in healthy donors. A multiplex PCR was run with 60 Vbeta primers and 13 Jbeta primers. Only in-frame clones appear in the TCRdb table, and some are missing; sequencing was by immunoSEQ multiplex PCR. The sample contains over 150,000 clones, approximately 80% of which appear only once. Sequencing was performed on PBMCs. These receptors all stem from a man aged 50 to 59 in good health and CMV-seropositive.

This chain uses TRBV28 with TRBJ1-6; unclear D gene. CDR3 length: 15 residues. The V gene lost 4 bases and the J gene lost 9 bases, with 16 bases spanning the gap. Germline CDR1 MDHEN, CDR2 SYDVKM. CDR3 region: CASSSTPLDFSPLHF. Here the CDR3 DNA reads TGTGCCAGCAGTTCGACACCTCTGGACTTTTCACCCCTCCACTTT.

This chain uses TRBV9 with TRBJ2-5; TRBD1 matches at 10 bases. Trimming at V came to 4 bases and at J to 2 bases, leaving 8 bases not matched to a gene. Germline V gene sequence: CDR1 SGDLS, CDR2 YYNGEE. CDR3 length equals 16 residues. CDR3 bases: TGTGCCAGCAGCCCCAGGGACAGGGGACTTCAAGAGACCCAGTACTTC. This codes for CASSPRDRGLQETQYF.

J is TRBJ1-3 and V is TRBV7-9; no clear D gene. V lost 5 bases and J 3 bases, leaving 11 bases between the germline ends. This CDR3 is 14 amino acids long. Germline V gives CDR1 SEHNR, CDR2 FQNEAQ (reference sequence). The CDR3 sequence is CASSPTAHGNTIYF. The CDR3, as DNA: TGTGCCAGCAGCCCAACAGCCCATGGAAACACCATATATTTT.

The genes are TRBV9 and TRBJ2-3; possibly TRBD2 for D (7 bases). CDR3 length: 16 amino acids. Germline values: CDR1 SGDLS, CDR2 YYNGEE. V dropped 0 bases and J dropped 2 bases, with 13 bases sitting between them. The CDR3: CASSVARGAHTDTQYF. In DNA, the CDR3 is TGTGCCAGCAGCGTAGCCCGGGGGGCGCACACAGATACGCAGTATTTT.

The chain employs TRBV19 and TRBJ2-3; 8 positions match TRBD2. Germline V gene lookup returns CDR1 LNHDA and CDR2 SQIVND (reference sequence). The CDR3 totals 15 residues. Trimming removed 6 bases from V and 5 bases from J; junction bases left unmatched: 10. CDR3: CASRARGGAQDTQYF. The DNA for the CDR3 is TGTGCCAGTAGGGCCCGGGGGGGCGCACAAGATACGCAGTATTTT.

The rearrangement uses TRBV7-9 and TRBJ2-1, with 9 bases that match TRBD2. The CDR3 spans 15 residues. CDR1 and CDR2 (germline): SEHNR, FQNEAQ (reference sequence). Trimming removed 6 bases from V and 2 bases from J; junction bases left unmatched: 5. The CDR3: CASSVAGEPYNEQFF. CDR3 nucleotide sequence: TGTGCCAGCAGTGTAGCGGGAGAGCCCTACAATGAGCAGTTCTTC. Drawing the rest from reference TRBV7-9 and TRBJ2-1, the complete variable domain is DTGVSQNPRHKITKRGQNVTFRCDPISEHNRLYWYRQTLGQGPEFLTYFQNEAQLEKSRLLSDRFSAERPKGSFSTLEIQRTEQGDSAMYLCASSVAGEPYNEQFFGPGTRLTVL.

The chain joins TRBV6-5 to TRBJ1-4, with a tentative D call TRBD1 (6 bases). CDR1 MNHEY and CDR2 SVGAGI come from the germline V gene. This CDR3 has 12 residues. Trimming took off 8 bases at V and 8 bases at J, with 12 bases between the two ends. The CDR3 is CASGRGGEKLFF. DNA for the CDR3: TGTGCCAGCGGCAGGGGTGGCGAAAAACTGTTTTTT.

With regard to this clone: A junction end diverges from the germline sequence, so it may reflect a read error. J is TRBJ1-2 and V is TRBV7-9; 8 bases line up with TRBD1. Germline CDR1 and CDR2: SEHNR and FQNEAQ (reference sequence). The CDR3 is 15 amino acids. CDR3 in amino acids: CASSLAVGQDYGYTF. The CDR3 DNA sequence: TGCGCCAGCAGCCTCGCCGTGGGACAGGACTATGGCTACACCTTC.

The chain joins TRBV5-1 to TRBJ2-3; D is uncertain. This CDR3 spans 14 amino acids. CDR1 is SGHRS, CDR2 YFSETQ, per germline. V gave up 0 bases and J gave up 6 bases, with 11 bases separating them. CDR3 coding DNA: TGCGCCAGCAGCTTGGCCACTTCGGAGGATACGCAGTATTTT. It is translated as CASSLATSEDTQYF.

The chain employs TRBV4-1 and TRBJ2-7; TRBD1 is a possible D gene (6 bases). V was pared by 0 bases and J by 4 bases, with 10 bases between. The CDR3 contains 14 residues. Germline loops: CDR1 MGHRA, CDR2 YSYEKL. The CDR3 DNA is TGCGCCAGCAGCCAAGACCAGGGGCTATACGAGCAGTACTTC. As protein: CASSQDQGLYEQYF.

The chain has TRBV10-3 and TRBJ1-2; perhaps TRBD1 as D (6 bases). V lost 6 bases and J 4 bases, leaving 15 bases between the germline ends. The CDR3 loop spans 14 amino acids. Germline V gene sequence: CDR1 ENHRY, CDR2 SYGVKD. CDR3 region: CAIRAGQQAYGYTF. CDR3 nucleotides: TGTGCCATCAGGGCCGGACAGCAAGCCTATGGCTACACCTTC.

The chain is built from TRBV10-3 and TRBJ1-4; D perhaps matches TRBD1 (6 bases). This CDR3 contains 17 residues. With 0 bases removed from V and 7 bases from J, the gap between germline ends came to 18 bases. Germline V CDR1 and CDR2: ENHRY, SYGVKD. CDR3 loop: CAISESLSGGLREKLFF. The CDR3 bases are TGTGCCATCAGTGAGTCGCTCTCGGGGGGGCTGCGTGAAAAACTGTTTTTT.

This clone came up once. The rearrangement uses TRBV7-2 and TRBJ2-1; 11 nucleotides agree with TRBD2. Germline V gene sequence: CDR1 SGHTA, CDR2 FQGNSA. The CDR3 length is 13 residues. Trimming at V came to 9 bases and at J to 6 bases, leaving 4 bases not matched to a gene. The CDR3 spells CARGTSGSNEQFF. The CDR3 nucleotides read TGTGCCAGGGGGACTAGCGGAAGCAATGAGCAGTTCTTC.

The CDR3 loop reads CASARGSNQPQHF. CDR3 DNA: TGTGCCAGTGCCCGGGGTAGCAATCAGCCCCAGCATTTT. The chain employs TRBV7-3 and TRBJ1-5; D gene uncertain. Germline V CDR1 and CDR2: SGHTA, FQGTGA. V gave up 9 bases and J gave up 0 bases, with 9 bases separating them. CDR3 length equals 13 residues.

The CDR3 spells CSVGQLLEAFF. DNA for the CDR3: TGCAGTGTGGGACAGCTGTTAGAAGCTTTCTTT. The rearrangement uses TRBV20-1 and TRBJ1-1; 7 bases align to TRBD1. The CDR3 has 11 amino acids. Looked up from germline, CDR1 is DFQATT and CDR2 is SNEGSKA (reference sequence). Trimming took 7 bases from V and 8 from J; bases not matched to a gene: 7.

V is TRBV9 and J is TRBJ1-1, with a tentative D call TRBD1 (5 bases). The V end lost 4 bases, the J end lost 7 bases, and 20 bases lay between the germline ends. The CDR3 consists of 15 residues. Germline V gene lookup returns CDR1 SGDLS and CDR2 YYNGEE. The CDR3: CASSPLSGSQGEAFF. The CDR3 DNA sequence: TGTGCCAGCAGCCCCCTTTCCGGTAGTCAGGGTGAAGCTTTCTTT.

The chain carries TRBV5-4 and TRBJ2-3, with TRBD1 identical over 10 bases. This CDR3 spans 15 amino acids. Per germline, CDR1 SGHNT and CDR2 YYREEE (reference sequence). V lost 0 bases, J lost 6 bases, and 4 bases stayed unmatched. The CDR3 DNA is TGTGCCAGCAGCTTGGCGGGACAGGGGTCCGATACGCAGTATTTT. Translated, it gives CASSLAGQGSDTQYF.

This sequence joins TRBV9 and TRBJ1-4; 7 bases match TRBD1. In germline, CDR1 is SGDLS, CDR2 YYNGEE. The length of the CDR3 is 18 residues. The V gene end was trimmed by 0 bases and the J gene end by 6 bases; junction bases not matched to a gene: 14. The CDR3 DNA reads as TGTGCCAGCAGCGTAGGAACCCTTAACAGGGGACGATATGAAAAACTGTTTTTT. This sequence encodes CASSVGTLNRGRYEKLFF.

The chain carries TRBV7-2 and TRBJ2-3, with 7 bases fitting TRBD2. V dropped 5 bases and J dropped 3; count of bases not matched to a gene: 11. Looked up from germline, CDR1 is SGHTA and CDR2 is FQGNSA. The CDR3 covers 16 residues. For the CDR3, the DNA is TGTGCCAGCAGCGTATCCCGACTAGCCGGTACAGATACGCAGTATTTT. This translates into CASSVSRLAGTDTQYF.

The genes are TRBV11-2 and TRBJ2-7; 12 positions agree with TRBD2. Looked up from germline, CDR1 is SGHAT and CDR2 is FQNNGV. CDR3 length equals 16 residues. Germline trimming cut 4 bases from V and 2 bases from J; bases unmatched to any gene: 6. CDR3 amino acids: CASSSLLAGGTYEQYF. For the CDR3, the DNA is TGTGCCAGCAGCTCCCTCCTAGCGGGAGGGACCTACGAGCAGTACTTC.

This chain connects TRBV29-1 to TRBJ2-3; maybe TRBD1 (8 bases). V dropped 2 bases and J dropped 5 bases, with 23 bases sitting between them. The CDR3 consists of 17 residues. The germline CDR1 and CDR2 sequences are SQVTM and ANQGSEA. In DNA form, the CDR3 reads TGCAGCGTTGAAACCGGACAGGGACTAACAGCGTTAGATACGCAGTATTTT. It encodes CSVETGQGLTALDTQYF.

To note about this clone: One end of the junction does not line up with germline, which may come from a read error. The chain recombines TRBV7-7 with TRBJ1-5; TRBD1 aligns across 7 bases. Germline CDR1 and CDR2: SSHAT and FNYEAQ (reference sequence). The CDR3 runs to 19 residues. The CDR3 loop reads CASRYMRATGDKGNQPQHF. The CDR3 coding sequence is TGTGCTAGCAGATACATGAGGGCCACAGGGGATAAGGGCAATCAGCCCCAGCATTTT.

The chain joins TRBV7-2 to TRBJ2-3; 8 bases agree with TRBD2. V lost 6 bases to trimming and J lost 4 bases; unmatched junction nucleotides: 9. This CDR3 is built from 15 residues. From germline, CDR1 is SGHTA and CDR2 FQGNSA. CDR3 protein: CASRSRGGRADTQYF. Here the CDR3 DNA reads TGTGCCAGCAGGTCTCGGGGGGGCCGCGCAGATACGCAGTATTTT.

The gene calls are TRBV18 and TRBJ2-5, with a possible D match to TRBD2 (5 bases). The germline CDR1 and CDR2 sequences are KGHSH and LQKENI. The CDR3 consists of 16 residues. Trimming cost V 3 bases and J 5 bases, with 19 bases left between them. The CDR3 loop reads CASSPERFGVGETQYF. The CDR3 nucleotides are TGTGCCAGCTCACCCGAGCGGTTTGGAGTTGGGGAGACCCAGTACTTC.

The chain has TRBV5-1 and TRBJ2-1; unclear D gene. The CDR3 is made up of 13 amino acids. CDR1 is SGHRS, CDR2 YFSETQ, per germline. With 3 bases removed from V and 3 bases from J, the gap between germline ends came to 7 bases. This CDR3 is CASSSTGYNEQFF. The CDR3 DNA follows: TGCGCCAGCAGCTCGACGGGCTACAATGAGCAGTTCTTC.

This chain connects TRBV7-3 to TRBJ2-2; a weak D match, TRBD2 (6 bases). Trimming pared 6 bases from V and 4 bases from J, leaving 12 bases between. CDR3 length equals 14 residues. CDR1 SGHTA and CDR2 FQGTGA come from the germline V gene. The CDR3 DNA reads TGTGCCAGCAGACGGACCGGGAGCACCGGGGAGCTGTTTTTT. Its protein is CASRRTGSTGELFF.

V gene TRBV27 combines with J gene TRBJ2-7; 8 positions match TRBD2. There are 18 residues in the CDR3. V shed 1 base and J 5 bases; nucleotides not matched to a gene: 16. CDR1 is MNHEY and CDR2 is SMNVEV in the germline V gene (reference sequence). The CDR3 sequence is CASSLLGASAREGDEQYF. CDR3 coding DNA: TGTGCCAGCAGTTTATTAGGTGCCAGCGCCCGGGAGGGGGACGAGCAGTACTTC.

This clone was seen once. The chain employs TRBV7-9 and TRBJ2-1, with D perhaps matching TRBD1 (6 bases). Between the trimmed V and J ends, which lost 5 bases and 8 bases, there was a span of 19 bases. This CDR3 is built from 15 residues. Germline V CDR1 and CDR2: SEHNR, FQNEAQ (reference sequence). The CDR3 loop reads CASSPSLGARDEQFF. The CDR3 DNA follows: TGTGCCAGCAGCCCGAGTCTGGGGGCGCGAGATGAGCAGTTCTTC.

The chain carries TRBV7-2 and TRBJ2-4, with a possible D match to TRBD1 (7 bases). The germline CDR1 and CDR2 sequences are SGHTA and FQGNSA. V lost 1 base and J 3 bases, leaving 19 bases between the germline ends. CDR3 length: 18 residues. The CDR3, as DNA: TGTGCCAGCAGCTTAGGGCTGCGGGCAGGGGGGAGCAAAAACATTCAGTACTTC. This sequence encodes CASSLGLRAGGSKNIQYF.

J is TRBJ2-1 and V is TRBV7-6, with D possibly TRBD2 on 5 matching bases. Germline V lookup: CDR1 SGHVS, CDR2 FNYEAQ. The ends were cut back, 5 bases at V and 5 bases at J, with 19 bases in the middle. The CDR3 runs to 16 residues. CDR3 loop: CASSKSPSGIDNEQFF. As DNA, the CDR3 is TGTGCCAGCAGCAAATCCCCTTCGGGGATAGACAATGAGCAGTTCTTC.